The 22 T cell receptor beta chains below come from one sample, sequenced in a study of T cell responses to AZD1222 COVID-19 vaccine (dated by TCRdb to about 2021). The library relied on the immunoSEQ multiplex PCR assay. TCRdb limited this immuneACCESS table to in-frame rearrangements with V and J called. A share of clones is missing; checked studies link under half to unresolved V genes, and the rest is unexplained. Counted in this sample were approximately 110,000 clones; approximately 92% of them appeared once. The ten top clones hold approximately 7.9% of the sample. The sample's time point label, in plain terms: about 28 days (+/-7) after the second vaccine dose. Sample: peripheral blood, taken 28 days after the second AZD1222 dose. The origin of the receptors is an adult who received the AZD1222 COVID-19 vaccine.

V and J are TRBV11-3 and TRBJ2-7; D is tentatively TRBD1 or TRBD2 (5 bases each). Germline assignment: CDR1 SGHNT and CDR2 YENEEA. The CDR3 consists of 16 residues. V was shortened by 3 bases and J by 6 bases, with 21 bases between the two germline ends. CDR3 coding DNA: TGTGCCAGCAGCTTGGCGAATGGGGGATCGACTACCGAGCAGTACTTC. Translation gives CASSLANGGSTTEQYF.

The chain employs TRBV4-1 and TRBJ1-2, with 8 nucleotides matching TRBD1. The CDR3 has 14 residues. The V and J ends lost 4 bases and 4 bases, in that order; junction bases with no gene match: 5. CDR1 is MGHRA and CDR2 is YSYEKL in the germline V gene. CDR3 sequence reads: CASSRGQGIYGYTF. As DNA, the CDR3 is TGCGCCAGCAGCCGTGGACAGGGAATCTATGGCTACACCTTC.

This rearrangement joins TRBV2 to TRBJ1-1, with D perhaps TRBD1 (6 bases). The germline gives CDR1 SNHLY, CDR2 FYNNEI. The CDR3 loop spans 15 amino acids. V was clipped by 4 bases and J by 1 base, with 13 bases between them. CDR3 amino acids: CASSVDSISNTEAFF. The CDR3 bases are TGTGCCAGCAGTGTGGACAGCATTTCGAACACTGAAGCTTTCTTT.

The chain has TRBV5-5 and TRBJ1-6; D remains unclear. From germline, CDR1 is SGHKS and CDR2 YYEKEE (reference sequence). The length of the CDR3 is 14 residues. V gave up 4 bases and J gave up 1 base, with 6 bases separating them. In nucleotides, the CDR3 is TGTGCCAGCAGCCTTGAATCCTATAATTCACCCCTCCACTTT. Translation: CASSLESYNSPLHF.

The table lists this clone with a count of one. V usage is TRBV6-5 and J usage is TRBJ2-7; 10 bases match TRBD1. The ends lost 11 bases at V and 7 bases at J; junction bases unmatched: 11. CDR3 length: 13 residues. In germline, CDR1 is MNHEY, CDR2 SVGAGI. The CDR3 DNA sequence: TGTGCCCGCCCGGGACAGGGGTGCTGGGAGCAGTACTTC. Translation gives CARPGQGCWEQYF.

V is TRBV12-3 or TRBV12-4 and J is TRBJ1-1; D is undetermined. This CDR3 region has 11 residues. The V and J ends lost 3 bases and 8 bases respectively, with 7 bases between them. Here the CDR3 reads CASSLVGEAFF. DNA of the CDR3: TGTGCCAGCAGTTTGGTTGGCGAAGCTTTCTTT.

This chain joins TRBV7-2 and TRBJ1-6; D may be TRBD1 (5 bases). V dropped 5 bases and J dropped 3 bases, with 14 bases sitting between them. CDR1 and CDR2 (germline): SGHTA, FQGNSA. The CDR3 is 16 residues long. CDR3 nucleotide sequence: TGTGCCAGCAGCGCGCCTCAGGGTCTCTATAATTCACCCCTCCACTTT. Translating it yields CASSAPQGLYNSPLHF.

The chain is built from TRBV14 and TRBJ1-2; D gene uncertain. The CDR3 extends over 14 amino acids. Trimming shortened V by 0 bases and J by 4 bases, and 9 bases separated the two germline ends. Germline CDR1 is SGHDN and CDR2 is FVKESK. The CDR3 here is CASSQDRVFYGYTF. In DNA form, the CDR3 reads TGTGCCAGCAGCCAAGATCGGGTCTTCTATGGCTACACCTTC. Full variable domain (rest looked up from reference TRBV14 and TRBJ1-2): EAGVTQFPSHSVIEKGQTVTLRCDPISGHDNLYWYRRVMGKEIKFLLHFVKESKQDESGMPNNRFLAERTGGTYSTLKVQPAELEDSGVYFCASSQDRVFYGYTFGSGTRLTVV.

This sequence joins TRBV11-3 and TRBJ2-1; 9 positions agree with TRBD2. The CDR3 covers 13 residues. Germline-derived CDR1 and CDR2 are SGHNT and YENEEA. V was clipped by 5 bases and J by 10 bases; unmatched bases: 6. CDR3 coding DNA: TGTGCCAGCAGCCGGGTAGCGGGAGCGGAGCAGTTCTTC. It codes for CASSRVAGAEQFF. The full variable domain, with the rest looked up from reference TRBV11-3 and TRBJ2-1, is EAGVVQSPRYKIIEKKQPVAFWCNPISGHNTLYWYLQNLGQGPELLIRYENEEAVDDSQLPKDRFSAERLKGVDSTLKIQPAELGDSAVYLCASSRVAGAEQFFGPGTRLTVL.

This chain joins TRBV5-1 and TRBJ1-1; no reliable D call. From germline, CDR1 is SGHRS and CDR2 YFSETQ. The length of the CDR3 is 13 residues. V was clipped by 4 bases and J by 8 bases, with 15 bases between them. This chain's CDR3 is CASSVGPPNEAFF. The CDR3 nucleotides read TGCGCCAGCAGCGTCGGGCCTCCAAACGAAGCTTTCTTT.

The chain is built from TRBV7-2 and TRBJ1-2, with D perhaps TRBD1 (5 bases). V lost 1 base and J lost 2, with 14 bases in between. Per germline, CDR1 SGHTA and CDR2 FQGNSA. The CDR3 runs to 16 residues. DNA for the CDR3: TGTGCCAGCAGCTTAGTAAGACCGGGGCTAAACTATGGCTACACCTTC. Translated: CASSLVRPGLNYGYTF.

The genes are TRBV7-2 and TRBJ2-5; D remains unclear. CDR1 SGHTA and CDR2 FQGNSA come from the germline V gene. The CDR3 consists of 11 residues. V dropped 5 bases and J dropped 10 bases, with 11 bases sitting between them. CDR3 DNA sequence: TGTGCCAGCAGCGACATCGTGGGCCAGTACTTC. Amino acids: CASSDIVGQYF.

The gene calls are TRBV18 and TRBJ1-4; weak D call: TRBD1 (5 bases). Per the germline V gene, CDR1 is KGHSH and CDR2 is LQKENI. The CDR3 contains 15 residues. Trimming left V 2 bases short and J 7 bases short, with 14 bases between. The CDR3 reads CASSPYLGLGEKLFF. CDR3 nucleotide sequence: TGTGCCAGCTCACCATATTTGGGGCTGGGTGAAAAACTGTTTTTT.

This chain uses TRBV5-1 with TRBJ2-5; D ambiguous. V gave up 0 bases and J gave up 1 base, with 4 bases separating them. Germline V gene sequence: CDR1 SGHRS, CDR2 YFSETQ. The CDR3 runs 13 residues. The CDR3, as DNA: TGCGCCAGCAGCTTGGGAGGCCAAGAGACCCAGTACTTC. This codes for CASSLGGQETQYF.

This clone is a singleton in its sample. The chain couples TRBV27 to TRBJ2-7, with D possibly matching TRBD1 (6 bases). V gave up 5 bases and J gave up 0 bases, with 14 bases separating them. Germline V lookup: CDR1 MNHEY, CDR2 SMNVEV (reference sequence). The CDR3 contains 15 residues. The CDR3 DNA reads as TGTGCCAGCAGTCTTACTCCGGACAGCTCCTACGAGCAGTACTTC. Protein sequence: CASSLTPDSSYEQYF.

This clone is a singleton in its sample. V usage is TRBV3-1 (or the pseudogene TRBV3-2) and J usage is TRBJ1-1; tentatively, D is TRBD1 (5 bases). The CDR3 consists of 14 residues. CDR1 and CDR2 from the germline V gene are LGHDT and YNNKEL (reference sequence). V lost 0 bases to trimming and J lost 6 bases, with 11 bases between them. The chain's CDR3 is CASSQDGGGSEAFF. CDR3 bases: TGTGCCAGCAGCCAAGACGGGGGTGGATCTGAAGCTTTCTTT.

The chain recombines TRBV28 with TRBJ1-2; D remains ambiguous. The CDR3 is 11 amino acids. Germline loops: CDR1 MDHEN, CDR2 SYDVKM. The ends were cut back, 8 bases at V and 1 base at J, with 5 bases in the middle. The CDR3 coding sequence is TGTGCCAGCGCGAGTAACTATGGCTACACCTTC. Protein product: CASASNYGYTF.

V gene TRBV6-5 combines with J gene TRBJ1-2; TRBD1 matches 12 bases. CDR3 length equals 15 residues. V lost 5 bases, J lost 6 bases, and 7 bases stayed unmatched. CDR1 MNHEY and CDR2 SVGAGI come from the germline V gene. CDR3 coding DNA: TGTGCCAGCAGTCCCGGGACAGGGGGCGTCGATGGCTACACCTTC. It encodes CASSPGTGGVDGYTF.

The chain carries TRBV18 and TRBJ1-3; 8 nucleotides match TRBD1. CDR1 and CDR2 (germline): KGHSH, LQKENI. The CDR3 length is 13 residues. With V trimmed by 3 bases and J by 8 bases, 3 bases remained unmatched. CDR3 nucleotides: TGTGCCAGCTCACCCGGACAGGGAGACACCATATATTTT. The encoded protein is CASSPGQGDTIYF.

The CDR3 DNA reads TGTGCCAGTACCCTCGGGGGGTCGGGTAATGAAAAACTGTTTTTT. The encoded protein is CASTLGGSGNEKLFF. This rearrangement joins TRBV19 to TRBJ1-4; D is possibly TRBD1 (5 bases). Looked up from germline, CDR1 is LNHDA and CDR2 is SQIVND (reference sequence). The CDR3 sequence is 15 residues long. V was clipped by 7 bases and J by 4 bases, with 16 bases between them.

The rearrangement uses TRBV28 and TRBJ1-2; 9 positions agree with TRBD1. Per the germline V gene, CDR1 is MDHEN and CDR2 is SYDVKM. The J segment lost 4 bases and the V segment lost 3 bases, leaving 3 bases of the junction unmatched. The CDR3 has 14 residues. The CDR3 region has the DNA TGTGCCAGCAGTTTGGGACAGGGCCGCTATGGCTACACCTTC. This codes for CASSLGQGRYGYTF.

The CDR3, as DNA: TGTGCCAGCAGCCCACGGACGGACCACTATGGCTACACCTTC. This codes for CASSPRTDHYGYTF. This chain connects TRBV5-8 to TRBJ1-2; no firm D call. The V end lost 4 bases, the J end lost 3 bases, and 13 bases lay between the germline ends. Germline V gene data show CDR1 as SGHTS and CDR2 as YDEGEE. The CDR3 contains 14 residues.